This T cell receptor beta chain was observed in a study of T cells in Graves' hyperthyroidism and ophthalmopathy. The CDR3 regions of TCR beta were amplified from RNA transcripts. HTBI primers drove first-round RT-PCR of the TCR CDR3. TCRdb re-called the multiplex PCR reads through MiXCR, storing one row per CDR3 protein. The profile shows about 560,000 distinct CDR3 sequences, 15% to 20% of them singletons. The sample holds many counts of this clonotype. Germline-derived CDR1 and CDR2 are SGHNT and YENEEA. The V gene end was trimmed by 3 bases and the J gene end by 7 bases; junction bases not matched to a gene: 4. This CDR3 has 13 amino acids.

The V and J genes are TRBV11-3 and TRBJ2-7, with 9 nucleotides matching TRBD2. The sequencing sample was made of blood. This receptor was taken from a woman aged 18-29 years with Graves' hyperthyroidism. The CDR3 here is CASSFGAGGEQYF. The CDR3 coding sequence is TGTGCCAGCAGCTTCGGAGCGGGAGGAGAGCAGTACTTC.